This T cell receptor beta chain was observed in a study of T-cell memory formation after mild COVID-19. On the study more broadly: Largely donor-specific sequence clusters came from a couple of donors. Study-wide findings and caveats: Among clones contracting day 15 to 85, CD4/CD8 was balanced, whereas later expanders leaned CD4+. Second-wave clones that peaked on day 37 lacked confirmed SARS-CoV-2 specificity.

The CDR3 is 17 amino acids. Germline trimming cut 1 base from V and 0 bases from J; bases unmatched to any gene: 8. The germline gives CDR1 SEHNR, CDR2 FQNEAQ (reference sequence). This clonotype occurred once. Its antigen is unknown. Via MiXCR, TCRdb re-called the 5' RACE reads, giving one row per CDR3 protein. The top ten clones hold 21% of a sample with hundreds of thousands of distinct CDR3 sequences, 20% of them seen once. The receptor was isolated from a young man who had mild COVID-19 (a few samples of this study predate the infection). Cell type and time point are not known. The V gene is TRBV7-9, the J gene TRBJ2-5; 7 bases are a match to TRBD1. Source material: PBMCs or a T cell subset sorted from them (not recorded which). This chain's CDR3 is CASSLGVTQGYQETQYF. Written as DNA, the CDR3 is TGTGCCAGCAGCTTAGGGGTGACACAGGGGTACCAAGAGACCCAGTACTTC.